Each of the 26 T cell receptor beta chains below was sequenced from the same sample in a study of blood T cell repertoires in COVID-19 (dated by TCRdb to between 2020 and 2021). The library was made by the immunoSEQ multiplex PCR assay. TCRdb retrieved this table from immuneACCESS and kept in-frame rearrangements only. Not all clones are present; in checked studies, unresolved V genes account for under half, and no reason is known for the remainder. The sample table records under 300,000 clones; around 88% of these occur just once. The biggest ten clones account for approximately 2.5% of the sample. Sequencing was carried out using PBMCs or T cells enriched from blood (not recorded which). These TCRs come from a woman aged 40 to 50 with acute COVID-19.

The chain joins TRBV29-1 to TRBJ2-5; D remains ambiguous. Trimming removed 6 bases at V and 5 bases at J, with 13 bases between. The CDR3 is 12 amino acids. Germline V CDR1 and CDR2: SQVTM, ANQGSEA. The CDR3: CSVETQFETQYF. CDR3 nucleotide sequence: TGCAGCGTGGAGACTCAGTTCGAGACCCAGTACTTC.

This chain links TRBV7-8 with TRBJ2-7; TRBD1 is a possible D gene (6 bases). The CDR3 loop spans 13 amino acids. Per germline, CDR1 SGHVS and CDR2 FQNEAQ. V shed 7 bases and J shed 7 bases, with 17 bases lying between them. The CDR3 nucleotides read TGTGCCAGCACCCCGCAGGGGATTGGGGAGCAGTACGTC. Its translation: CASTPQGIGEQYV.

The chain employs TRBV5-1 and TRBJ2-3, with 11 bases that match TRBD1. This CDR3 spans 15 amino acids. Germline loops: CDR1 SGHRS, CDR2 YFSETQ. J was trimmed by 5 bases and V by 2 bases; bases with no gene match: 4. The chain's CDR3 is CASSFGTGGKDTQYF. For the CDR3, the DNA is TGCGCCAGCAGCTTCGGGACAGGGGGTAAAGATACGCAGTATTTT.

The chain recombines TRBV5-1 with TRBJ2-3, with D perhaps TRBD1 (6 bases). The V end was cut by 3 bases, the J end by 2 bases, with 10 bases between. The CDR3 sequence is 14 residues long. CDR1 and CDR2 from the germline V gene are SGHRS and YFSETQ. CDR3 sequence: CASSSTGITDTQYF. DNA of the CDR3: TGCGCCAGCAGCTCGACAGGAATCACAGATACGCAGTATTTT.

This clone occurred once. V usage is TRBV6-2 or TRBV6-3 and J usage is TRBJ2-7; D might be TRBD1 (6 bases). Deletions cut 0 bases from V and 2 bases from J, with 14 bases between. The CDR3 extends over 16 amino acids. Germline V gives CDR1 MNHEY, CDR2 SVGEGT. CDR3 sequence reads: CASSYSMLGGTYEQYV. CDR3 DNA sequence: TGTGCCAGCAGTTACTCGATGCTAGGGGGAACCTACGAGCAGTACGTC.

The chain recombines TRBV20-1 with TRBJ1-2; TRBD1 matches 7 bases. This CDR3 region has 14 residues. V lost 6 bases, J lost 1 base, and 8 bases stayed unmatched. Germline V lookup: CDR1 DFQATT, CDR2 SNEGSKA (reference sequence). Here the CDR3 DNA reads TGCAGTGCCAGTAACAGGGGTCTTAACTATGGCTACACCTTC. Amino acid sequence: CSASNRGLNYGYTF.

The V gene is TRBV19, the J gene TRBJ1-5; 9 bases match TRBD1. V lost 1 base to trimming and J lost 5 bases; unmatched junction nucleotides: 9. Looked up from germline, CDR1 is LNHDA and CDR2 is SQIVND (reference sequence). This CDR3 contains 17 residues. For the CDR3, the DNA is TGTGCCAGTAGTATAGTGGGACAGGGAGTATGGGATCAGCCCCAGCATTTT. Translated: CASSIVGQGVWDQPQHF.

The CDR3 DNA reads TGTGCCAGCAGTTTTGGGCGGGTGGAGCAGTATTTT. Amino acids: CASSFGRVEQYF. J is TRBJ2-3 and V is TRBV12-3 or TRBV12-4; TRBD2 is a possible D gene (5 bases). The CDR3 consists of 12 residues. V lost 3 bases and J lost 11, with 12 bases in between.

This chain links TRBV7-6 with TRBJ2-7; tentative D call: TRBD2 (6 bases). CDR1 is SGHVS, CDR2 FNYEAQ, per germline. This CDR3 contains 14 residues. The V end lost 1 base, the J end lost 5 bases, and 12 bases lay between the germline ends. CDR3 nucleotides: TGTGCCAGCAGCTTAGGCGGGACCACTGACGAGCAGTACGTC. This codes for CASSLGGTTDEQYV.

The gene calls are TRBV7-9 and TRBJ1-1; TRBD1 is a possible D gene (5 bases). V was pared by 4 bases and J by 1 base, with 13 bases between. The V gene's germline CDR1 is SEHNR and CDR2 FQNEAQ (reference sequence). The CDR3 extends over 15 amino acids. Here the CDR3 reads CASSSRIRANTEAFF. The CDR3, as DNA: TGTGCCAGCAGCTCCCGCATCAGGGCGAACACTGAAGCTTTCTTT.

The V call is TRBV6-2 or TRBV6-3, the J call TRBJ2-1; 8 positions agree with TRBD2. With V trimmed by 2 bases and J by 0 bases, 6 bases remained unmatched. CDR1 is MNHEY and CDR2 is SVGEGT in the germline V gene. CDR3 size: 17 residues. The CDR3 region has the DNA TGTGCCAGCAGTTACACCCCACTAGCGGACTCCTACAATGAGCAGTTCTTC. It yields the protein CASSYTPLADSYNEQFF.

The rearrangement uses TRBV5-1 and TRBJ1-3; TRBD1 is a possible D gene (6 bases). The CDR3 consists of 14 residues. Trimming shortened V by 3 bases and J by 4 bases, and 11 bases separated the two germline ends. The germline V gene has CDR1 SGHRS and CDR2 YFSETQ. CDR3 DNA: TGCGCCAGCAGCTCCTCAACAGGGGGAAACACCATATATTTT. It yields the protein CASSSSTGGNTIYF.

The chain employs TRBV2 and TRBJ1-2; D gene unclear. Trimming stripped 0 bases from V and 0 bases from J, with 14 bases between. CDR3 length: 17 residues. Germline assignment: CDR1 SNHLY and CDR2 FYNNEI. CDR3 in DNA: TGTGCCAGCAGTGAAGCTGCCGGGAGTACCCCTAACTATGGCTACACCTTC. This sequence encodes CASSEAAGSTPNYGYTF.

CDR3 coding DNA: TGTGCCAGCAGCTTAGGTTTCCGAGACAGGGGGTTACAGGAGCAGCCCCAGCATTTT. It yields the protein CASSLGFRDRGLQEQPQHF. This rearrangement joins TRBV7-2 to TRBJ1-5, with TRBD1 identical over 9 bases. CDR3 length: 19 amino acids. Trimming removed 1 base from V and 7 bases from J; junction bases left unmatched: 17. Germline CDR1 SGHTA, CDR2 FQGNSA.

This CDR3 reads CATSPLAGELFF. Here the CDR3 DNA reads TGTGCCACCAGCCCCCTAGCCGGGGAGCTGTTTTTT. This chain uses TRBV15 with TRBJ2-2; D uncertain. Germline values: CDR1 LNHNV, CDR2 YYDKDF (reference sequence). With 5 bases removed from V and 6 bases from J, the gap between germline ends came to 7 bases. The CDR3 has 12 amino acids.

The V gene is TRBV5-1, the J gene TRBJ1-1; 7 positions agree with TRBD1. Germline CDR1 SGHRS, CDR2 YFSETQ. This CDR3 region has 13 residues. V was clipped by 7 bases and J by 8 bases; unmatched bases: 11. DNA for the CDR3: TGCGCCAGCGCGAGCCAACAGGGGATGGAAGCTTTCTTT. Translated: CASASQQGMEAFF.

The gene calls are TRBV5-1 and TRBJ2-5; 10 positions agree with TRBD1. The length of the CDR3 is 17 residues. V lost 0 bases, J lost 0 bases, and 5 bases stayed unmatched. The germline gives CDR1 SGHRS, CDR2 YFSETQ. The CDR3: CASSLGVGTGDQETQYF. As DNA, the CDR3 is TGCGCCAGCAGCTTGGGGGTAGGGACAGGGGACCAAGAGACCCAGTACTTC.

The chain recombines TRBV10-3 with TRBJ1-2; TRBD1 matches 8 bases. The CDR3 is made up of 15 amino acids. Germline V CDR1 and CDR2: ENHRY, SYGVKD. The V gene end was trimmed by 5 bases and the J gene end by 3 bases; junction bases not matched to a gene: 8. This chain's CDR3 is CAISSPAGQDYGYTF. CDR3 DNA sequence: TGTGCCATCAGTTCCCCGGCGGGACAGGACTATGGCTACACCTTC.

This clone has only one observation. This rearrangement joins TRBV25-1 to TRBJ2-5, with 8 positions matching TRBD2. The CDR3 sequence is 16 residues long. V lost 0 bases, J lost 5 bases, and 8 bases stayed unmatched. Germline assignment: CDR1 MGHDK and CDR2 SYGVNS. CDR3 bases: TGTGCCAGCAGTGAATATCCAGCGGGGGCTGGGGAGACCCAGTACTTC. Amino acid sequence: CASSEYPAGAGETQYF.

The rearrangement joins TRBV6-1 to TRBJ2-3; TRBD1 aligns across 11 bases. Losses at the gene ends were 4 bases for V and 3 bases for J; bases not matched to a gene: 6. The CDR3 is 16 residues long. CDR1 and CDR2 (germline): MNHNS, SASEGT. The CDR3, as DNA: TGTGCCAGCAGTGTAGGGACAGGGGGAGTTACAGATACGCAGTATTTT. Translation gives CASSVGTGGVTDTQYF.

This chain links TRBV10-1 with TRBJ1-5; 8 bases are shared with TRBD1. V dropped 10 bases and J dropped 6; count of bases not matched to a gene: 14. Germline V lookup: CDR1 WNHNN, CDR2 SYGVQD (reference sequence). CDR3 length: 15 amino acids. CDR3 sequence reads: CAITIDRGIPQPQHF. CDR3 coding DNA: TGCGCCATCACTATAGACAGGGGAATTCCTCAGCCCCAGCATTTT.

CDR3 nucleotides: TGTGCCAGCAGTGAGCAGGGGTACGAGCAGTACTTC. Its translation is CASSEQGYEQYF. V gene TRBV25-1 combines with J gene TRBJ2-7; possible D gene TRBD1, 6 bases. The V and J ends lost 3 bases and 4 bases respectively, with 7 bases between them. CDR3 length: 12 residues. The V gene's germline CDR1 is MGHDK and CDR2 SYGVNS.

V and J are TRBV19 and TRBJ2-5, with TRBD1 matching 7 bases. In germline, CDR1 is LNHDA, CDR2 SQIVND (reference sequence). CDR3 length: 17 residues. Trimming at V came to 1 base and at J to 5 bases, leaving 13 bases not matched to a gene. The CDR3 nucleotides read TGTGCCAGTAGTATAGGCAGGGGACAGACGGCCAGGGAGACCCAGTACTTC. Its translation is CASSIGRGQTARETQYF.

The J gene is TRBJ2-3, the V gene TRBV10-2, with 12 nucleotides matching TRBD2. The V and J ends lost 6 bases and 5 bases, in that order; junction bases with no gene match: 15. Germline V gives CDR1 WSHSY, CDR2 SAAADI. The CDR3 is 18 residues long. This CDR3 reads CASSAWQVRLAGEDTQYF. CDR3 coding DNA: TGCGCCAGCAGCGCCTGGCAAGTTCGACTAGCGGGAGAAGATACGCAGTATTTT.

The chain is built from TRBV11-3 and TRBJ2-1; 7 nucleotides agree with TRBD2. The germline CDR1 and CDR2 sequences are SGHNT and YENEEA. The CDR3 runs 17 residues. Unmatched junction bases numbered 14, after V lost 1 base and J lost 8 bases. CDR3 nucleotide sequence: TGTGCCAGCAGCTTAGGGGGCGGGGGTCCTTTCCCCCATGAGCAGTTCTTC. It translates to CASSLGGGGPFPHEQFF. Drawing the rest from reference TRBV11-3 and TRBJ2-1, the complete variable domain is EAGVVQSPRYKIIEKKQPVAFWCNPISGHNTLYWYLQNLGQGPELLIRYENEEAVDDSQLPKDRFSAERLKGVDSTLKIQPAELGDSAVYLCASSLGGGGPFPHEQFFGPGTRLTVL.

The chain combines TRBV4-3 with TRBJ1-1; 8 bases align to TRBD1. CDR3 length: 14 amino acids. J was trimmed by 11 bases and V by 3 bases; bases with no gene match: 11. Germline lookup yields CDR1 LGHNA and CDR2 YSLEER. CDR3 in amino acids: CASSQVQGAVRAFF. The CDR3 nucleotides are TGCGCCAGCAGCCAGGTTCAGGGGGCCGTGAGGGCTTTCTTT.